This paragraph covers one TCR beta chain sequence. This clone's antigen is unknown. No much larger clone is present one base from it, and per-base qualities are unavailable. The immunoSEQ Assay, a bias-controlled multiplex PCR, was used to amplify TCRbeta CDR3 regions from genomic DNA. The original methods were these. Within the assay, amplification of reference gene primers was used to estimate how many nucleated cells each sample contained. To quantify the absolute abundance of each unique TCRbeta CDR3 rearrangement, sequence reads were collapsed and filtered. For each sample, productive Simpson clonality was calculated as the square root of Simpson's diversity index over productive rearrangements. TCRdb retrieved this table from immuneACCESS and kept in-frame rearrangements only. Not all clones are present; in checked studies, unresolved V genes account for under half, and no reason is known for the remainder. V, J and clone size reflect that table, while D and trimming were determined from the DNA. A total of under 75,000 clones appear in this sample, roughly 72% of them only once. The ten biggest clones cover 4.8% of the sample.

In Seattle, one collaborating source enrolled patients while the infection was active and tracked those patients longitudinally over the course of disease. Whole blood was collected in K2EDTA tubes by collaborating institutions according to the institutions' own protocols. For TCRbeta analysis, collaborators shipped samples in one of three forms: frozen whole blood, isolated PBMCs, or DNA extracted from either of those sample types. Counted from cysteine to phenylalanine, this CDR3 has 16 amino acids. Only the CDR3 region is kept as DNA, spanning 48 bases read in frame from base 1. The germline V gene specifies SQVTM as CDR1 and ANQGSEA as CDR2. Trimming accounts for 3 bases at V and 3 bases at J, while the number of junction bases matched to no gene is 4. The record originates from a study of blood T cell repertoires in COVID-19 (dated by TCRdb to about 2020). As for the study more broadly: Samples covering the acute and convalescent phases of COVID-19 were provided by collaborators in the United States, Italy and Spain. The prospective study material was composed of cDNA or gDNA derived from T cells, B-cell-depleted T cells, or PBMCs. Deeply sampled blood TCRbeta repertoires from subjects exposed to, actively infected with, or recovered from COVID-19 were included in the dataset. The repertoires were released in a freely available public database intended as a resource for research on the immune response to SARS-CoV-2. The samples were drawn from two sources: the first 160 participants of the ongoing ImmuneRACE study, and fewer than 1,500 subjects contributed by 6 global collaborators. A de-identified subject ID, COVID-19 status, age in years and sex were almost always included in the sample metadata. Where available, HLA class I and class II types were obtained from metadata supplied by the sample provider rather than from assay-based typing.

Points the paper makes about the study in general: The quantity of clinical and demographic metadata differed by source and by participant and was supplied without curation.

This receptor was taken from a woman in her 70s with COVID-19, enrolled during active disease. The chain employs TRBV29-1 and TRBJ2-1, with TRBD2 identical over 14 junction bases. Sample: peripheral blood. Read as DNA, the sequence is TGCAGCGTTGAGTCGGGACTAGCGGGAGTCTACAATGAGCAGTTCTTC. Its coded protein is CSVESGLAGVYNEQFF.